The 10 T cell receptor beta chains reported below all come from one sample, sequenced in a study of blood T cell repertoires in COVID-19. TCRdb's copy holds only in-frame clones and misses some; the assay was immunoSEQ multiplex PCR. The repertoire holds 150,000 to 200,000 clones, about three quarters seen once, with around 2.8% in the top ten. The sample was peripheral blood. The receptors were sampled from a woman older than 75 with active or convalescent COVID-19.

The chain joins TRBV18 to TRBJ2-5; 11 nucleotides match TRBD2. CDR3 length: 14 amino acids. Unmatched junction bases numbered 5, after V lost 6 bases and J lost 5 bases. The germline CDR1 and CDR2 sequences are KGHSH and LQKENI. DNA of the CDR3: TGTGCCAGCTCCCCTCTAGCGGGGGGCGAGACCCAGTACTTC. It specifies CASSPLAGGETQYF.

V is TRBV18 and J is TRBJ1-5; D may be TRBD1 (6 bases). Germline V gives CDR1 KGHSH, CDR2 LQKENI. This CDR3 has 16 residues. Trimming removed 3 bases at V and 0 bases at J, with 12 bases between. In DNA, the CDR3 is TGTGCCAGCTCACCCCAACAGGGAAATAGCAATCAGCCCCAGCATTTT. It yields the protein CASSPQQGNSNQPQHF.

V gene TRBV5-5 combines with J gene TRBJ1-3; 8 bases match TRBD1. CDR1 SGHKS and CDR2 YYEKEE come from the germline V gene (reference sequence). The CDR3 contains 17 residues. The ends lost 1 base at V and 0 bases at J; junction bases unmatched: 6. CDR3 amino acids: CASSLSAGGFSGNTIYF. Here the CDR3 DNA reads TGTGCCAGCAGCTTGTCCGCAGGGGGCTTCTCTGGAAACACCATATATTTT.

The V and J genes are TRBV28 and TRBJ1-1; D gene unclear. V lost 4 bases and J lost 0, with 15 bases in between. Germline loops: CDR1 MDHEN, CDR2 SYDVKM. The CDR3 covers 16 residues. The CDR3 here is CASSSSSVGMNTEAFF. The CDR3 DNA is TGTGCCAGCAGTTCCTCCTCTGTGGGCATGAACACTGAAGCTTTCTTT.

V gene TRBV7-2 combines with J gene TRBJ2-7; TRBD2 matches 7 bases. The junction had 3 bases not matched to a gene; V was cut back by 6 bases and J by 4 bases. The germline V gene has CDR1 SGHTA and CDR2 FQGNSA. The CDR3 is 12 amino acids. The chain's CDR3 is CASRPGGYEQYF. The CDR3 region has the DNA TGTGCCAGCAGGCCGGGGGGATACGAGCAGTACTTC.

The table lists this clone with a few counts. V is TRBV28 and J is TRBJ2-3; D gene uncertain. V was pared by 3 bases and J by 3 bases, with 7 bases between. Germline assignment: CDR1 MDHEN and CDR2 SYDVKM. CDR3 length equals 13 residues. In DNA, the CDR3 is TGTGCCAGCAGTTTGAGAAGAACAGATACGCAGTATTTT. Translation: CASSLRRTDTQYF.

The chain carries TRBV29-1 and TRBJ2-1, with a weak D call TRBD2 (5 bases). With 6 bases removed from V and 0 bases from J, the gap between germline ends came to 12 bases. From germline, CDR1 is SQVTM and CDR2 ANQGSEA. CDR3 length: 14 residues. The CDR3 is CSVAPGSSYNEQFF. Written as DNA, the CDR3 is TGCAGCGTGGCCCCGGGGAGCTCCTACAATGAGCAGTTCTTC.

The rearrangement joins TRBV24-1 to TRBJ2-2; D possibly corresponds to TRBD1 (5 bases). V was trimmed by 4 bases and J by 5 bases, leaving 7 bases between them. Germline lookup yields CDR1 KGHDR and CDR2 SFDVKD. CDR3 length: 13 amino acids. The CDR3 sequence: CATSEPGTGELFF. DNA of the CDR3: TGTGCCACCAGTGAGCCAGGGACCGGGGAGCTGTTTTTT.

This chain links TRBV21-1 with TRBJ1-5; the table's D call, TRBD1, was not checked against the DNA. TRBV21-1 is classified as a pseudogene. The length of the CDR3 is 14 residues. CDR3 region: CASSKWGRNQPQHF. The CDR3 DNA reads as TGTGCCAGCAGCAAATGGGGGCGGAATCAGCCCCAGCATTTT.

The V call is TRBV28, the J call TRBJ1-3, with 9 bases identical to TRBD1. There are 14 residues in the CDR3. J lost 5 bases, V lost 6 bases, and 5 bases had no gene match. Germline V CDR1 and CDR2: MDHEN, SYDVKM. The CDR3 DNA sequence: TGTGCCAGCAGCACCGGGACAGGGCGAAACACCATATATTTT. Its translation: CASSTGTGRNTIYF.